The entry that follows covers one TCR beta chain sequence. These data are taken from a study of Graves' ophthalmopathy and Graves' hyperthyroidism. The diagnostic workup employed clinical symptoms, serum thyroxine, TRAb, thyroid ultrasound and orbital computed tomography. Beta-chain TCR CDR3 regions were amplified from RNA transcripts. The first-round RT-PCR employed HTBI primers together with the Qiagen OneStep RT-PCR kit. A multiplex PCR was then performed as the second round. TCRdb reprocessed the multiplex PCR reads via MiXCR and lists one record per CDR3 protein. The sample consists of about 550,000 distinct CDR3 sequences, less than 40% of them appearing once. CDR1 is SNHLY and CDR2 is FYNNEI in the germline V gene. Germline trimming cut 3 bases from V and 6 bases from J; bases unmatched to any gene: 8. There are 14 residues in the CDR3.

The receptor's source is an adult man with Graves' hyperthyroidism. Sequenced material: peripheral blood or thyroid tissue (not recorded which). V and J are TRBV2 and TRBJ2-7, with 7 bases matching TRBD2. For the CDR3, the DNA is TGTGCCAGCAGTGAGCTAGCGGTAACCGCCGAGCAGTACTTC. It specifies CASSELAVTAEQYF.